A selection of T cell receptor beta chains follows, all from one sample in a study of early T cells in non-severe SARS-CoV-2 infection. TCRdb reprocessed the 5' RACE reads via MiXCR and lists one record per CDR3 protein. This sample yields about 77,000 distinct CDR3 sequences, of which about 15% are seen a single time; approximately 2.6% belongs to the top ten. Specimen: whole blood. The source is an adult who was a healthcare worker with PCR-confirmed SARS-CoV-2 infection or an uninfected control (not recorded which). CDR3s include the opening cysteine and the closing phenylalanine or tryptophan. A D gene is named only where the DNA matches it firmly.

TRBV2	TRBJ2-1	NA	CASKVRGKPDNEQFF
TRBV14	TRBJ2-7	NA	CASSQGNRRYEQYF
TRBV7-9	TRBJ2-5	NA	CASSFLHQETQYF
TRBV3-1	TRBJ2-1	TRBD2	CASRSPGTRGAFF
TRBV7-9	TRBJ1-2	TRBD1	CASSGDTGGAHYGYTF
TRBV27	TRBJ1-4	NA	CASSPPDRIGEKLFF
TRBV2	TRBJ2-1	NA	CASRRTESSYNEQFF
TRBV28	TRBJ2-7	NA	CASTSNYEQYF
TRBV11-2	TRBJ2-5	NA	CASSSRSRGAQETQYF
TRBV6-5	TRBJ2-2	NA	CASSYSGTNSNTGELFF
TRBV4-1	TRBJ1-6	NA	CASSQDFSYNSPLHF
TRBV7-2	TRBJ2-5	TRBD2	CASSPGTSGGLTQYF
TRBV2	TRBJ2-1	NA	CAGGSGGRYEQFF
TRBV11-2	TRBJ1-6	NA	CASSPPGPKILHF
TRBV11-2	TRBJ2-7	NA	CASGLMFGGDEQYF
TRBV4-2	TRBJ2-7	TRBD2	CASSQGLAIAYEQYF
TRBV11-2	TRBJ2-1	TRBD2	CASSFSGSYSDEQFF
TRBV11-3	TRBJ1-1	NA	CASSGSGGATEAFF
TRBV3-1	TRBJ2-7	NA	CASSQWSKEEQYF